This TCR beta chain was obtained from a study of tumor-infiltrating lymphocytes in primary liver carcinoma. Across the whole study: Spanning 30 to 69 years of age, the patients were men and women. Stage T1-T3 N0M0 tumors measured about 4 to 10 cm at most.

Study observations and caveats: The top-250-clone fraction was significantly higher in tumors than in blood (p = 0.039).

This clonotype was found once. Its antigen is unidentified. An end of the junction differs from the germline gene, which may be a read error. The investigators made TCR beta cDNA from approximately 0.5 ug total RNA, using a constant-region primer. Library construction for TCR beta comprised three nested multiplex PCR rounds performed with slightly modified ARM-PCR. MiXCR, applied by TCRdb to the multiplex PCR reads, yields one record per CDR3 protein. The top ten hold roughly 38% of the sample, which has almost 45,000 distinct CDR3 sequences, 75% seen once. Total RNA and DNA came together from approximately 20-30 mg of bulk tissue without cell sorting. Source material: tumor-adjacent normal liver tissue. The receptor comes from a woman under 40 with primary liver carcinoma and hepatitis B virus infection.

CDR3 in DNA: TGTGCCAGTAGCTTTGGGACATGGGCCTTCGAGCAGTACTTC. It is translated as CASSFGTWAFEQYF. The rearrangement joins TRBV5-6 to TRBJ2-7, with D maybe TRBD1 (6 bases). CDR3 length: 14 amino acids. CDR1 and CDR2 from the germline V gene are SGHDT and YYEEEE.